These 12 T cell receptor beta chains share one sample of origin, sequenced in a study of blood T cell repertoires in COVID-19. Method: immunoSEQ multiplex PCR; TCRdb's copy keeps in-frame clones and lacks some. The sample records 250,000 to 350,000 clones, 70% to 90% being singletons. Sequencing was carried out using peripheral blood. These receptors originate from a woman in her seventies with COVID-19, enrolled during active disease.

This chain joins TRBV6-5 and TRBJ2-3; 8 nucleotides agree with TRBD2. Losses at the gene ends were 0 bases for V and 3 bases for J; bases not matched to a gene: 5. In germline, CDR1 is MNHEY, CDR2 SVGAGI. This CDR3 has 16 amino acids. The CDR3: CASSYSIGGVTDTQYF. CDR3 sequence (DNA): TGTGCCAGCAGTTACTCGATCGGGGGGGTGACAGATACGCAGTATTTT.

The chain recombines TRBV7-2 with TRBJ2-2; perhaps TRBD1 as D (5 bases). With 8 bases removed from V and 0 bases from J, the gap between germline ends came to 7 bases. Looked up from germline, CDR1 is SGHTA and CDR2 is FQGNSA. The CDR3 consists of 13 residues. The CDR3 coding sequence is TGTGCCAGCCGGACATCGAACACCGGGGAGCTGTTTTTT. It is translated as CASRTSNTGELFF.

The rearrangement links TRBV28 to TRBJ2-7; D may be TRBD1 (6 bases). The germline V and J ends were trimmed by 6 bases and 0 bases, with 12 bases remaining between them. The CDR3 loop spans 14 amino acids. Germline V gives CDR1 MDHEN, CDR2 SYDVKM. In nucleotides, the CDR3 is TGTGCCAGCAGCTTTCAGGGGACCTCCTACGAGCAGTACTTC. Translating gives CASSFQGTSYEQYF.

V gene TRBV5-8 combines with J gene TRBJ2-1; a possible D gene is TRBD1 (6 bases). V lost 0 bases and J 15 bases, leaving 10 bases between the germline ends. Germline V gives CDR1 SGHTS, CDR2 YDEGEE. CDR3 length equals 11 residues. The CDR3, as DNA: TGTGCCAGCAGCTTGGAGGGGGTCGGGTTCTTC. Protein sequence: CASSLEGVGFF.

The rearrangement joins TRBV9 to TRBJ1-1, with 8 positions matching TRBD1. Germline assignment: CDR1 SGDLS and CDR2 YYNGEE. There are 14 residues in the CDR3. After removal of 7 bases from V and 1 base from J, the junction contained 6 bases not matched to a gene. CDR3 protein: CASGTGTGNTEAFF. In DNA form, the CDR3 reads TGTGCCAGCGGAACCGGGACAGGGAACACTGAAGCTTTCTTT.

V and J are TRBV4-3 and TRBJ2-6, with a possible D match to TRBD2 (5 bases). CDR1 and CDR2 from the germline V gene are LGHNA and YSLEER. V was shortened by 3 bases and J by 1 base, with 13 bases between the two germline ends. CDR3 length equals 17 residues. The CDR3 sequence: CASSQVGGRSGANVLTF. CDR3 nucleotide sequence: TGCGCCAGCAGCCAGGTAGGAGGAAGGTCTGGGGCCAACGTCCTGACTTTC.

The V and J genes are TRBV9 and TRBJ1-1, with D uncertain. The CDR3 has 13 amino acids. With 0 bases removed from V and 3 bases from J, the gap between germline ends came to 6 bases. Germline loops: CDR1 SGDLS, CDR2 YYNGEE. CDR3 sequence: CASSVDRYTEAFF. CDR3 nucleotide sequence: TGTGCCAGCAGCGTAGACAGATACACTGAAGCTTTCTTT.

The chain couples TRBV4-1 to TRBJ2-3; 9 nucleotides agree with TRBD2. The CDR3 sequence is 16 residues long. V lost 0 bases to trimming and J lost 5 bases; unmatched junction nucleotides: 6. Germline CDR1 reads MGHRA; CDR2 reads YSYEKL. CDR3 in amino acids: CASSQDQAGGGDTQYF. CDR3 DNA sequence: TGCGCCAGCAGCCAAGATCAAGCGGGGGGCGGAGATACGCAGTATTTT.

This clone came up a few times. The chain links TRBV7-2 to TRBJ1-1, with D possibly being TRBD1 (6 bases). This CDR3 has 14 amino acids. V lost 4 bases, J lost 1 base, and 10 bases lay in between. Germline CDR1 and CDR2: SGHTA and FQGNSA. Here the CDR3 reads CASSYRQANTEAFF. Written as DNA, the CDR3 is TGTGCCAGCAGCTACCGACAGGCGAACACTGAAGCTTTCTTT.

V is TRBV4-2 and J is TRBJ2-3; 15 bases map to TRBD2. The V segment lost 5 bases and the J segment 3 bases; nucleotides outside the gene matches: 3. Germline assignment: CDR1 LGHNA and CDR2 YNFKEQ. The length of the CDR3 is 16 residues. CDR3 sequence (DNA): TGTGCCAGCAGCTACGGACTAGCGGGGGGGACAGATACGCAGTATTTT. This sequence encodes CASSYGLAGGTDTQYF.

This clone was observed a handful of times. The chain employs TRBV2 and TRBJ1-2; the match to TRBD1 covers 8 bases. The CDR3 has 12 residues. CDR1 and CDR2 (germline): SNHLY, FYNNEI. Germline trimming cut 6 bases from V and 8 bases from J; bases unmatched to any gene: 5. CDR3 protein: CASRQGARGYTF. In DNA form, the CDR3 reads TGTGCCAGCAGGCAGGGGGCTCGAGGCTACACCTTC.

This clone has just one count. DNA of the CDR3: TGTGCCAGCAGACAAGGGGGGGCTGGCAATCAGCCCCAGCATTTT. Its translation is CASRQGGAGNQPQHF. This chain links TRBV6-5 with TRBJ1-5; the D gene is possibly TRBD1 (6 bases). V gave up 6 bases and J gave up 2 bases, with 14 bases separating them. Germline lookup yields CDR1 MNHEY and CDR2 SVGAGI. The CDR3 is made up of 15 amino acids.